Listed here are 26 T cell receptor beta chains from one sample, sequenced in a study of T cells in women clearing cervical HPV infection. The table came from immunoSEQ multiplex PCR; TCRdb's copy has only in-frame clones and leaves some out. Recorded here are tens of thousands of clones; the top ten clones represent 2% to 3%. The sample was blood buffy coat. All receptors come from a woman aged 18 to 75 with a cervical HPV16 infection that either progressed to CIN3+ or cleared (not recorded which).

On this clone: The read stops 3 residues short of the end of the CDR3; the missing end is completed from the germline J gene. The V call is TRBV5-1, the J call TRBJ2-1, with 10 bases matching TRBD1. V lost 4 bases, J lost 2 bases, and 6 bases stayed unmatched. Germline CDR1 SGHRS, CDR2 YFSETQ. The CDR3 runs to 16 residues. Partial CDR3 DNA: TGCGCCAGCAGCAAATCGACAGGGGGCGCCTACAATGAG. It is translated as CASSKSTGGAYNE. The full CDR3 protein reads CASSKSTGGAYNEQFF. The variable domain in full, with the rest retrieved from reference TRBV5-1 and TRBJ2-1, is KAGVTQTPRYLIKTRGQQVTLSCSPISGHRSVSWYQQTPGQGLQFLFEYFSETQRNKGNFPGRFSGRQFSNSRSEMNVSTLELGDSALYLCASSKSTGGAYNEQFFGPGTRLTVL.

CDR3 bases read: TGTGCCAGCAGTTACCCGTACGGGGAG. Encoded protein: CASSYPYGE. The full CDR3 is CASSYPYGELFF. J is TRBJ2-2 and V is TRBV6-2 or TRBV6-3; D uncertain. The sequence runs out 3 residues before the end of the CDR3; the remainder is reconstructed from the germline J gene. CDR1 and CDR2 (germline): MNHEY, SVGEGT. The CDR3 contains 12 residues. The ends were cut back, 2 bases at V and 7 bases at J, with 5 bases in the middle.

On this clone: The read finishes 3 residues shy of the CDR3 end, and the germline J gene is used to complete it. The V gene is TRBV10-3, the J gene TRBJ2-2, with 9 bases that match TRBD2. Germline V gene data show CDR1 as ENHRY and CDR2 as SYGVKD. This CDR3 comprises 14 residues. This chain's CDR3 is CAISPAGGSSPLFF. CDR3 DNA (partial): TGTGCCATCAGCCCAGCGGGGGGAAGTTCACCG.

Incomplete CDR3 DNA: TGTGCCACCAGTGATTCCCCCCCCAAGGACAATGAG. This gives the protein CATSDSPPKDNE. The entire CDR3 protein reads CATSDSPPKDNEQFF. V gene TRBV24-1 combines with J gene TRBJ2-1; no definite D call. The DNA ends 3 residues before the CDR3 does, and the rest of the CDR3 is filled in from the germline J gene. This CDR3 region has 15 residues. Germline-derived CDR1 and CDR2 are KGHDR and SFDVKD. Trimming took 2 bases from V and 5 from J, leaving 12 bases between them.

On this clone itself: From the germline J gene comes the end of the CDR3, since the read stops 3 residues before it. This rearrangement joins TRBV20-1 to TRBJ2-5, with 9 bases aligning to TRBD1. Germline-derived CDR1 and CDR2 are DFQATT and SNEGSKA (reference sequence). This CDR3 spans 14 amino acids. The J segment lost 4 bases and the V segment lost 0 bases, leaving 3 bases of the junction unmatched. CDR3 sequence reads: CSARDLTGGETQYF. CDR3 bases read: TGCAGTGCTAGAGATTTGACAGGGGGAGAGACC.

On this clone itself: Read data end 3 residues before the CDR3 end; the end is taken from the germline J gene. The chain has TRBV30 and TRBJ1-1; no clear D gene. The germline V gene has CDR1 GTSNPN and CDR2 SVGIG (reference sequence). Trimming pared 0 bases from V and 3 bases from J, leaving 8 bases between. The CDR3 totals 13 residues. The CDR3 spells CAWSVARDTEAFF. The DNA read from the CDR3 is TGTGCCTGGAGTGTGGCGAGGGACACTGAA.

Regarding this clone: Compared with germline, one end of the junction differs, possibly owing to a read error. The read stops 3 residues short of the end of the CDR3; the missing end is completed from the germline J gene. In the same sample, other DNA sequences code for this CDR3. The gene calls are TRBV5-4 and TRBJ1-2; D gene uncertain. CDR1 and CDR2 (germline): SGHNT, YYREEE (reference sequence). The CDR3 has 13 amino acids. The part of the CDR3 DNA that was read is TGTGCCAGCAGGGCTGCCGCTAACTATGGA. Translation: CASRAAANYG. The CDR3 reads in full as CASRAAANYGYTF.

As for this clone: The read halts 3 residues ahead of the CDR3 end, with the missing end drawn from the germline J gene. The chain couples TRBV4-1 to TRBJ1-2; D is unclear. The germline V and J ends were trimmed by 0 bases and 5 bases, with 7 bases remaining between them. CDR1 and CDR2 from the germline V gene are MGHRA and YSYEKL. The CDR3 has 13 residues. CDR3 loop: CASSQDLGYGYTF. The DNA read from the CDR3 is TGCGCCAGCAGCCAAGATCTAGGATATGGC.

On this clone: Read data end 3 residues before the CDR3 end; the end is taken from the germline J gene. This chain connects TRBV6-2 or TRBV6-3 to TRBJ2-1; D may be TRBD1 (6 bases). This CDR3 is built from 14 residues. V lost 5 bases and J lost 0, with 8 bases in between. Germline lookup yields CDR1 MNHEY and CDR2 SVGEGT. Partial CDR3 DNA: TGTGCCAGCAGTCAGGGGCGCTCCTACAATGAG. This translates into CASSQGRSYNE. The CDR3, in full, reads CASSQGRSYNEQFF.

About this clone: The sequence runs out 3 residues before the end of the CDR3; the remainder is reconstructed from the germline J gene. The chain employs TRBV18 and TRBJ2-1; TRBD2 agrees at 15 bases. The CDR3 spans 16 residues. Germline CDR1 KGHSH, CDR2 LQKENI. Germline trimming cut 6 bases from V and 9 bases from J; bases unmatched to any gene: 9. CDR3 DNA (partial): TGTGCCAGCTCCGGGACTAGCGGGGGGTCTATTTCTGAG. It yields the protein CASSGTSGGSISE. The whole CDR3 sequence reads CASSGTSGGSISEQFF.

CDR3 DNA, as far as it was read: TGTGCCAGTAGGACAGGGGGAGGGACCGGGGAG. Its protein product is CASRTGGGTGE. The CDR3 as a whole reads CASRTGGGTGELFF. The V call is TRBV19, the J call TRBJ2-2; the match to TRBD1 covers 9 bases. The read is 3 residues too short to cover the CDR3 end, so that end is filled in from the germline J gene. The CDR3 is 14 residues long. Germline CDR1 LNHDA, CDR2 SQIVND (reference sequence). The V and J ends lost 6 bases and 5 bases, in that order; junction bases with no gene match: 4. The whole variable domain, remainder taken from reference TRBV19 and TRBJ2-2, is DGGITQSPKYLFRKEGQNVTLSCEQNLNHDAMYWYRQDPGQGLRLIYYSQIVNDFQKGDIAEGYSVSREKKESFPLTVTSAQKNPTAFYLCASRTGGGTGELFFGEGSRLTVL.

A note on this clone: The CDR3 is cut off 3 residues early in the read; its end comes from the germline J gene. This chain joins TRBV6-4 and TRBJ1-2; TRBD1 aligns across 9 bases. This CDR3 contains 14 residues. Germline CDR1 reads MRHNA; CDR2 reads SNTAGT. The sequenced CDR3 bases are TGTGCCAGCAGTCTTCCGGGACAGGGTGGGGGC. Translating gives CASSLPGQGGG. The entire CDR3 protein reads CASSLPGQGGGYTF.

As regards this clone: The read is 3 residues too short to cover the CDR3 end, so that end is filled in from the germline J gene. The chain employs TRBV2 and TRBJ2-3, with 12 bases identical to TRBD2. The length of the CDR3 is 16 residues. Trimming removed 5 bases from V and 1 base from J; junction bases left unmatched: 4. Germline assignment: CDR1 SNHLY and CDR2 FYNNEI. The CDR3 loop reads CASSLRLAGGTDTQYF. The CDR3 DNA, read in part, is TGTGCCAGCAGTCTAAGACTAGCGGGGGGCACAGATACG.

Notes on this clone: The missing CDR3 end, 3 residues past where the read stops, is filled in from the germline J gene. This sequence joins TRBV6-4 and TRBJ2-1; 10 bases are shared with TRBD2. The V gene's germline CDR1 is MRHNA and CDR2 SNTAGT. With 0 bases clipped from V and 2 bases from J, the junction kept 7 bases outside the gene matches. This CDR3 is built from 18 residues. This CDR3 reads CASSDSITSGAAYNEQFF. CDR3 bases read: TGTGCCAGCAGTGACTCAATAACTAGCGGGGCAGCCTACAATGAG.

The CDR3 sequence is CASIGRGYNSPLFF. Partial CDR3 DNA: TGTGCCAGCATCGGCAGGGGCTATAATTCACCG. This chain uses TRBV2 with TRBJ2-2, with D perhaps matching TRBD1 (6 bases). Sequencing ends 3 residues short of the CDR3 end; the germline J gene provides the rest. This CDR3 is 14 amino acids long. Germline V gene sequence: CDR1 SNHLY, CDR2 FYNNEI.

Points on this clone: The read is 3 residues too short to cover the CDR3 end, so that end is filled in from the germline J gene. The chain combines TRBV7-9 with TRBJ1-4; D is ambiguous. The CDR3 has 12 amino acids. Looked up from germline, CDR1 is SEHNR and CDR2 is FQNEAQ (reference sequence). The CDR3 sequence: CASSLEVGPLFF. The DNA read from the CDR3 is TGTGCCAGCAGCTTAGAGGTTGGTCCA.

With respect to this clone: The read ends 3 residues before the CDR3 terminus; that terminus is restored from the germline J gene. The gene calls are TRBV5-6 and TRBJ1-1; D is possibly TRBD1 (6 bases). This CDR3 is built from 12 residues. The V gene's germline CDR1 is SGHDT and CDR2 YYEEEE. The CDR3 sequence: CASSSTQGVAFF. The part of the CDR3 DNA that was read is TGTGCCAGCAGCTCAACACAGGGAGTG.

Comments on this clone: The CDR3 end falls 3 residues outside the read, so it is completed with the germline J gene. The chain combines TRBV20-1 with TRBJ2-7; 8 bases are shared with TRBD1. V shed 3 bases, J shed 5 bases, and the junction held 6 bases outside the gene matches. The CDR3 loop spans 13 amino acids. Germline V gene lookup returns CDR1 DFQATT and CDR2 SNEGSKA (reference sequence). The part of the CDR3 DNA that was read is TGCAGTGCTAGGCGGGCAGGGGGCAACGAG. It specifies CSARRAGGNE. The entire CDR3 is CSARRAGGNEQYF.

On this clone itself: The read halts 3 residues ahead of the CDR3 end, with the missing end drawn from the germline J gene. The chain carries TRBV9 and TRBJ2-7; TRBD1 might be the D (7 bases). Germline assignment: CDR1 SGDLS and CDR2 YYNGEE. Trimming stripped 2 bases from V and 0 bases from J, with 18 bases between. The CDR3 loop spans 17 amino acids. The sequenced CDR3 bases are TGTGCCAGCAGCGTCTCTGGCGGGACAGTAAGCTCCTACGAG. This translates into CASSVSGGTVSSYE. The full CDR3 protein is CASSVSGGTVSSYEQYF.

Concerning this clone: The read is 3 residues too short to cover the CDR3 end, so that end is filled in from the germline J gene. The chain is built from TRBV18 and TRBJ1-4, with a tentative D call TRBD1 (6 bases). The CDR3 sequence is 16 residues long. Trimming removed 3 bases at V and 4 bases at J, with 15 bases between. From germline, CDR1 is KGHSH and CDR2 LQKENI. The CDR3 bases that were read are TGTGCCAGCTCACCCCTAAAGGACAGCTATAATGAAAAA. It encodes CASSPLKDSYNEK. In full, the CDR3 is CASSPLKDSYNEKLFF.

As to this clone: The DNA ends 3 residues before the CDR3 does, and the rest of the CDR3 is filled in from the germline J gene. The V call is TRBV6-2 or TRBV6-3, the J call TRBJ1-1, with D tentatively TRBD1 (6 bases). CDR3 size: 17 residues. Trimming shortened V by 3 bases and J by 1 base, and 18 bases separated the two germline ends. Germline lookup yields CDR1 MNHEY and CDR2 SVGEGT. CDR3 DNA (partial): TGTGCCAGCAGTTATACATTTACAGGGAGAGCGAACACTGAA. Protein sequence: CASSYTFTGRANTE. The whole CDR3 protein is CASSYTFTGRANTEAFF.

A word on this clone: The read terminates 3 residues before the CDR3 end, so the remaining end is supplied by the germline J gene. V is TRBV18 and J is TRBJ1-1; 8 nucleotides line up with TRBD1. Germline assignment: CDR1 KGHSH and CDR2 LQKENI. The CDR3 extends over 14 amino acids. Unmatched junction bases numbered 5, after V lost 3 bases and J lost 5 bases. The CDR3 DNA, read in part, is TGTGCCAGCTCACCGCAGGGGGCGCGGACTGAA. As protein: CASSPQGARTE. The full CDR3 sequence reads CASSPQGARTEAFF.

Worth noting for this clone: The DNA ends 3 residues before the CDR3 does, and the rest of the CDR3 is filled in from the germline J gene. V is TRBV30 and J is TRBJ1-1; 8 bases line up with TRBD1. This CDR3 is built from 17 residues. Germline V gene data show CDR1 as GTSNPN and CDR2 as SVGIG (reference sequence). The trim removed 2 bases at V and 1 base at J, leaving 12 bases unmatched. This CDR3 reads CAWSSPGGFVGNTEAFF. CDR3 DNA (partial): TGTGCCTGGAGTTCCCCAGGGGGCTTCGTGGGGAACACTGAA.

A note on this clone: The read comes to an end 3 residues before the CDR3 does, leaving the germline J gene to fill in the end. The chain uses TRBV10-1 and TRBJ2-1; 13 nucleotides line up with TRBD2. Looked up from germline, CDR1 is WNHNN and CDR2 is SYGVQD (reference sequence). This CDR3 is built from 18 residues. V lost 6 bases and J lost 5; bases outside the gene matches: 13. The CDR3 DNA, read in part, is TGCGCCAGCAGCCTGCTGTCCGGGACTAGCGGGGACCACAATGAG. As protein: CASSLLSGTSGDHNE. The full CDR3 sequence reads CASSLLSGTSGDHNEQFF.

Points on this clone: The sequence runs out 3 residues before the end of the CDR3; the remainder is reconstructed from the germline J gene. This chain links TRBV6-9 with TRBJ2-5; 9 positions agree with TRBD2. Germline CDR1 MNHGY, CDR2 SVAAGI. This CDR3 contains 21 residues. The CDR3 protein is CASSYPSTSGQVGASTDTQYF. CDR3 DNA, as far as it was read: TGTGCCAGCAGTTATCCCTCGACTAGCGGCCAGGTGGGGGCTAGCACAGATACC.

Turning to this clone: The CDR3 goes on 3 residues after the read ends, and that part is filled in from the germline J gene. The rearrangement links TRBV30 to TRBJ2-3; D is possibly TRBD1 or TRBD2 (5 bases each). The CDR3 extends over 15 amino acids. CDR1 is GTSNPN, CDR2 SVGIG, per germline (reference sequence). The DNA read from the CDR3 is TGTGCCTGGAGTGCCCGAAAGGGGAAGTGGGAGACG. Residues: CAWSARKGKWET. The entire CDR3 protein is CAWSARKGKWETQYF.